A selection of T cell receptor beta chains follows, all from one sample in a study of T-cell reconstitution after alpha-beta-depleted transplantation in children. TCRdb analysed the PCR reads with MiXCR anew, one entry per CDR3 protein. The sample records around 420,000 distinct CDR3 sequences, around 16% being singletons. The specimen comprised PBMCs, mostly from graft donor cells, sampled 360 days after TCRalphabeta/CD19-depleted stem cell transplant. These TCRs come from a boy under two years old who had a stem cell transplant for Wiskott-Aldrich syndrome, so the T cells may come from the graft donor. The CDR3 runs from the conserved cysteine through the conserved F or W. The D gene is left open where the match is weak. Clone size appears in some rows only: once, few, many, or a class for an expanded clone.

v_gene: TRBV4-1; d_gene: NA; j_gene: TRBJ2-1; abundance: few; len: 15; CDR3nt: TGCGCCAGCAGCCACCAATCCCCCCGCTACAATGAGCAGTTCTTC; CDR3aa: CASSHQSPRYNEQFF
v_gene: TRBV15; d_gene: NA; j_gene: TRBJ2-1; abundance: many; len: 16; CDR3nt: TGTGCCACCAGCAGAGTGCGGGACGAGCACTACAATGAGCAGTTCTTC; CDR3aa: CATSRVRDEHYNEQFF
v_gene: TRBV12-3/TRBV12-4; d_gene: TRBD1; j_gene: TRBJ2-7; abundance: many; len: 15; CDR3nt: TGTGCCAGCAGTCGCGACAGGGGGATTAACTACGAGCAGTACTTC; CDR3aa: CASSRDRGINYEQYF
v_gene: TRBV3-1; d_gene: NA; j_gene: TRBJ2-7; abundance: NA; len: 15; CDR3nt: TGTGCCAGCAGCCAAGGTGCGGGACAGAGCTACGAGCAGTACTTC; CDR3aa: CASSQGAGQSYEQYF
v_gene: TRBV20-1; d_gene: NA; j_gene: TRBJ2-7; abundance: NA; len: 12; CDR3nt: TGCAGTGCTACGGACACGACCTACGAGCAGTACTTC; CDR3aa: CSATDTTYEQYF
v_gene: TRBV9; d_gene: NA; j_gene: TRBJ2-1; abundance: NA; len: 15; CDR3nt: TGTGCCAGCAGCGTAGTGGCAGGGCGAGGAAGGGAGCAGTTCTTC; CDR3aa: CASSVVAGRGREQFF
v_gene: TRBV10-3; d_gene: TRBD2; j_gene: TRBJ2-1; abundance: NA; len: 14; CDR3nt: TGTGCCATCAGTGAGTCGACTAGCGGGGGAGAGCAGTTCTTC; CDR3aa: CAISESTSGGEQFF
v_gene: TRBV7-2; d_gene: TRBD1; j_gene: TRBJ1-5; abundance: NA; len: 15; CDR3nt: TGTGCCAGCAGCTTAGCGCCAGGGGGCGGTCAGCCCCAGCATTTT; CDR3aa: CASSLAPGGGQPQHF
v_gene: TRBV4-3; d_gene: TRBD2; j_gene: TRBJ2-2; abundance: NA; len: 18; CDR3nt: TGCGCCAGCAGCCAAGGGACTAGCGGGAGGGCCTACACCGGGGAGCTGTTTTTT; CDR3aa: CASSQGTSGRAYTGELFF
v_gene: TRBV3-1; d_gene: NA; j_gene: TRBJ2-7; abundance: NA; len: 16; CDR3nt: TGTGCCAGCAGCCCCCCGGTCCCCTTGGGAGGCTACCAGCAGTACTTC; CDR3aa: CASSPPVPLGGYQQYF
v_gene: TRBV29-1; d_gene: NA; j_gene: TRBJ2-6; abundance: few; len: 14; CDR3nt: TGCAGCGTTCTGGGACACCCTGGGGCCAACGTCCTGACTTTC; CDR3aa: CSVLGHPGANVLTF
v_gene: TRBV28; d_gene: NA; j_gene: TRBJ2-1; abundance: NA; len: 13; CDR3nt: TGTGCCAGCGGGGGGGCCCTCTACAATGAGCAGTTCTTC; CDR3aa: CASGGALYNEQFF
v_gene: TRBV12-5; d_gene: TRBD2; j_gene: TRBJ2-1; abundance: few; len: 19; CDR3nt: TGTGCTAGTGGTTTGGTTGTCCCTACGGGAGGGCCGTCCTACAATGAGCAGTTCTTC; CDR3aa: CASGLVVPTGGPSYNEQFF